This passage covers 2 T cell receptor beta chains from one sample sequenced in a study of T-cell memory formation after mild COVID-19. Each CDR3 protein is one row after TCRdb ran MiXCR on the 5' RACE reads. This sample has some 260,000 distinct CDR3 sequences, with roughly 17% found just once. Sequenced sample: PBMCs or a T cell subset sorted from them (not recorded which). Source of these receptors: a man between 18 and 35 years old who had mild COVID-19 (a few samples of this study predate the infection). Cell type and time point are not known.

The chain has TRBV7-9 and TRBJ2-2, with D maybe TRBD1 (5 bases). From germline, CDR1 is SEHNR and CDR2 FQNEAQ (reference sequence). V was clipped by 6 bases and J by 4 bases, with 21 bases between them. This CDR3 region has 17 residues. The CDR3 here is CASSQPRAFWRTGELFF. DNA of the CDR3: TGTGCCAGCAGTCAGCCCAGGGCGTTTTGGCGCACCGGGGAGCTGTTTTTT.

The chain is built from TRBV5-5 and TRBJ2-3; 8 nucleotides match TRBD2. The CDR3 consists of 14 residues. Losses at the gene ends were 4 bases for V and 9 bases for J; bases not matched to a gene: 10. The germline gives CDR1 SGHKS, CDR2 YYEKEE (reference sequence). DNA for the CDR3: TGTGCCAGCAGCGGCGGCGGGGGGAGGGACACGCAGTATTTT. Translating it yields CASSGGGGRDTQYF.